These T cell receptor beta chains were read from a single sample in a study of T cells after yellow fever vaccination. Via MiXCR, TCRdb re-called the 5' RACE reads, giving one row per CDR3 protein. The data contain some 400,000 distinct CDR3 sequences, under 20% of them singletons. The source material was PBMCs, sampled before the yellow fever booster vaccination. All receptors come from a man between 18 and 29 years old who received the YFV17D yellow fever vaccine. The CDR3 runs from the conserved cysteine through the conserved F or W. Each record gives: D gene, J gene, CDR3 length, V gene, clone size, CDR3 DNA, CDR3 protein. The D gene is left open where the match is weak. Only some rows state a clone size, as once, few, many or a class for expanded clones.

>.|TRBJ2-2|13|TRBV6-5|.
TGTGCCAGCAGTTATTGGACCACCGGGGAGCTGTTTTTT
CASSYWTTGELFF
>TRBD1|TRBJ2-7|14|TRBV7-2|.
TGTGCCAGCAGCAGGACAGGTGGCCCCTACGAGCAGTACTTC
CASSRTGGPYEQYF
>TRBD1|TRBJ2-1|15|TRBV6-5|.
TGTGCCAGCCGATCAGGACAGGGGACCTACAATGAGCAGTTCTTC
CASRSGQGTYNEQFF
>.|TRBJ2-1|16|TRBV7-9|.
TGTGCCAGCAGCCCGCCCGGCATCAGCTCCTACAATGAGCAGTTCTTC
CASSPPGISSYNEQFF
>TRBD2|TRBJ2-1|15|TRBV5-1|.
TGCGCCAGCAGCTCGGGGGGGACGGCCTACAATGAGCAGTTCTTC
CASSSGGTAYNEQFF
>TRBD2|TRBJ2-5|14|TRBV3-1|.
TGTGCCAGCAGCCAAAACGGGGGGGAAGAGACCCAGTACTTC
CASSQNGGEETQYF
>.|TRBJ2-2|14|TRBV20-1|few
TGCAGTGCTCCAGAGATGACGTCAACCGGGGAGCTGTTTTTT
CSAPEMTSTGELFF
>.|TRBJ2-3|15|TRBV6-5|.
TGTGCCAGCAGTTACGAGGGCGTTGGCACAGATACGCAGTATTTT
CASSYEGVGTDTQYF
>.|TRBJ1-2|14|TRBV12-3/TRBV12-4|.
TGTGCCAGCACCTCTTGGGCCCAGGGTTATGGCTACACCTTC
CASTSWAQGYGYTF
>.|TRBJ2-5|13|TRBV4-2|many
TGTGCCAGCAGCCAAGTGGTGCAGGAGACCCAGTACTTC
CASSQVVQETQYF
>.|TRBJ2-6|18|TRBV14|.
TGTGCCAGCAGCCCCGTAGGGCAGGGAAAGCCTGGGGCCAACGTCCTGACTTTC
CASSPVGQGKPGANVLTF
>.|TRBJ1-5|13|TRBV5-3|few
TGTGCCAGAAGCCCACCGGGTGACCAGCCCCAGCATTTT
CARSPPGDQPQHF
>.|TRBJ2-5|14|TRBV9|few
TGTGCCAGCAGCGTAGTATCGGGGCAAGAGACCCAGTACTTC
CASSVVSGQETQYF
>.|TRBJ1-1|17|TRBV27|.
TGTGCCAGCAGTTTTTTGGGGGCCGATTCCTTGAACACTGAAGCTTTCTTT
CASSFLGADSLNTEAFF
>.|TRBJ2-5|14|TRBV20-1|few
TGCAGTGCTAGACGGGGGGCAGCCCAAGAGACCCAGTACTTC
CSARRGAAQETQYF
>.|TRBJ1-4|10|TRBV6-5|.
TGTGCCAGCGGAAGTGAAAAACTGTTTTTT
CASGSEKLFF
>.|TRBJ2-1|11|TRBV20-1|many
TGCAGTGCTAGAGGGACAGCTGAGCAGTTCTTC
CSARGTAEQFF
>TRBD2|TRBJ2-1|15|TRBV5-1|few
TGCGCCAGCAGCTCCCTTTCGACTAGCGGGAATGAGCAGTTCTTC
CASSSLSTSGNEQFF
>.|TRBJ2-7|12|TRBV2|.
TGTGCCAGCAGTGAAGTAACAGGGCAGCAGTACTTC
CASSEVTGQQYF
>.|TRBJ2-7|13|TRBV20-1|few
TGCAGTGCCCTCCGACGGGACAACAACGAGCAGTACTTC
CSALRRDNNEQYF
>.|TRBJ1-5|14|TRBV30|.
TGTGCCTGGACTCAGGGAGGGTTCGATCAGCCCCAGCATTTT
CAWTQGGFDQPQHF
>TRBD2|TRBJ2-3|16|TRBV6-2/TRBV6-3|.
TGTGCCAGCACCCCCCGTCAGCGGGGGTTCACAGATACGCAGTATTTT
CASTPRQRGFTDTQYF
>.|TRBJ2-2|12|TRBV30|.
TGTGCCTGGAGCGTCGGCGGCGGGGAGCTGTTTTTT
CAWSVGGGELFF
>.|TRBJ2-3|14|TRBV28|.
TGTGCCAGCAGGCCCCCGGGTAGCACAGATACGCAGTATTTT
CASRPPGSTDTQYF
>.|TRBJ1-1|15|TRBV4-2|few
TGTGCCAGCAGCCAAGATTCTGTTTCTCGGAGGGAAGCTTTCTTT
CASSQDSVSRREAFF
>.|TRBJ2-3|15|TRBV12-3/TRBV12-4|many
TGTGCCCTTCGGCGGGGGACAGGCACCACAGATACGCAGTATTTT
CALRRGTGTTDTQYF
>.|TRBJ2-3|11|TRBV30|few
TGTGCCTGGAGTGGCACAAATACGCAGTATTTT
CAWSGTNTQYF
>TRBD2|TRBJ2-3|13|TRBV5-1|few
TGCGCCAGCAGCCGAAGACTAGCGGGGGCCAAGTATTTT
CASSRRLAGAKYF
>.|TRBJ2-1|16|TRBV20-1|.
TGCAGTGCTCGTCGCTGGGGTCTGACCTCCTACAATGAGCAGTTCTTC
CSARRWGLTSYNEQFF
>.|TRBJ2-6|16|TRBV5-1|many
TGCGCCAGCAGCTTGGGACCCCTCTCTGGGGCCAACGTCCTGACTTTC
CASSLGPLSGANVLTF
>.|TRBJ1-2|16|TRBV19|few
TGTGCCAGTAGCCATATCCGGGCAGGGAAGAACTATGGCTACACCTTC
CASSHIRAGKNYGYTF
>TRBD2|TRBJ2-1|15|TRBV4-1|many
TGCGCCAGCAGCCTCCCGGGGGGTTCCTACAATGAGCAGTTCTTC
CASSLPGGSYNEQFF
>TRBD1|TRBJ1-1|16|TRBV19|.
TGTGCCAGTAGTCTCTTCAGGGGGACGCTGAACACTGAAGCTTTCTTT
CASSLFRGTLNTEAFF
>.|TRBJ1-5|12|TRBV27|.
TGTGCCAGCAGTTTGCCGGGGCAGCCCCAGCATTTT
CASSLPGQPQHF
>.|TRBJ1-4|17|TRBV20-1|few
TGCAGTGCTAATAGTGCGGCTGAGACTGCAACTAATGAAAAACTGTTTTTT
CSANSAAETATNEKLFF
>TRBD2|TRBJ2-3|17|TRBV7-2|.
TGTGCCAGCAGCTTATCGGTACTAGCGGGGGTAGCAGATACGCAGTATTTT
CASSLSVLAGVADTQYF
>TRBD1|TRBJ1-5|15|TRBV7-2|few
TGTGCCAGCAGCTTAGGGACAGGCCTGGCCCAGCCCCAGCATTTT
CASSLGTGLAQPQHF
>.|TRBJ1-3|14|TRBV7-2|.
TGTGCCAGCAGCTTAGTGGTTCCGGGAAACACCATATATTTT
CASSLVVPGNTIYF
>.|TRBJ2-3|13|TRBV29-1|few
TGCAGCGTTGGCTCGGGGGCCGATACCACGCAGTATTTT
CSVGSGADTTQYF
>.|TRBJ2-3|15|TRBV5-1|.
TGCGCCAGCAGCGCTCGGGGATCTAGCACAGATACGCAGTATTTT
CASSARGSSTDTQYF
>TRBD2|TRBJ2-5|16|TRBV5-1|.
TGCGCCAGCAGCGGTCGACTAGCGGGGGGCGGGCGGACCCAGTACTTC
CASSGRLAGGGRTQYF
>.|TRBJ1-3|15|TRBV27|few
TGTGCCAGCAGTTCCCGGGGGGTTTCTGGAAACACCATATATTTT
CASSSRGVSGNTIYF
>.|TRBJ2-3|12|TRBV12-3/TRBV12-4|many
TGTGCCAGCAGTCGGACCACAGATACGCAGTATTTT
CASSRTTDTQYF
>TRBD2|TRBJ2-3|16|TRBV5-1|few
TGCGCCAGCAGCCCAGGGACTAGCGGAAACACAGATACGCAGTATTTT
CASSPGTSGNTDTQYF
>.|TRBJ1-2|14|TRBV7-3|.
TGTGCCAGCAGCCCCGTCGGGGGGGCTAGGGGCTACACCTTC
CASSPVGGARGYTF